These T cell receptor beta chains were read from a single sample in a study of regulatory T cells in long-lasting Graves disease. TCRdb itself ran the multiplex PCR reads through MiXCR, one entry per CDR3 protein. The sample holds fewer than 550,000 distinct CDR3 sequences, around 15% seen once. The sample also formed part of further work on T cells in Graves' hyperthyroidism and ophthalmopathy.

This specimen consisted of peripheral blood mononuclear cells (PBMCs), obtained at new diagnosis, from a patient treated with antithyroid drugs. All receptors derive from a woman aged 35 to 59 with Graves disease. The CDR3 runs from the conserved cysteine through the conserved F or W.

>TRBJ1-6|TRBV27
CASSLGGIYNSPLHF
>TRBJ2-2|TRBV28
CASSYIPGGTGELFF
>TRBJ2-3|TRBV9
CASSADPWAGGSTDTQYF
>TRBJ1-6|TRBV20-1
CSARLSSGLYNSPLHF
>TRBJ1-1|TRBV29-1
CSVEAPVPGRTPEAFF
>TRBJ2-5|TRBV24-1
CATSDFRGMLETQYF
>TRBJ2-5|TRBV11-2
CASSLTSGGTGTQYF
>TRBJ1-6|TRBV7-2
CASRGNSPLHF
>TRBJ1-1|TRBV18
CASSPPGTRYTEAFF
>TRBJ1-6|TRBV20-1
CSARHTGTGNSPLHF
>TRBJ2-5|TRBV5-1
CASSYLTDFQETQYF
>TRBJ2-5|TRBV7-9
CASSPLTGEETQYF
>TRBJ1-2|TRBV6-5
CASSYQSTAYGYTF
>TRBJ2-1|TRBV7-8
CASSLARQGMESYNEQFF
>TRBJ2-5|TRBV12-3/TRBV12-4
CASSLMAGGSETQYF
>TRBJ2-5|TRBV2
CASNGVASDQETQYF
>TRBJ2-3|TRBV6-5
CASSYVGGPVRTQYF
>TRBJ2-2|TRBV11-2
CASSSLRGGFTGELFF
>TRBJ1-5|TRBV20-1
CSARRRAGANQPQHF
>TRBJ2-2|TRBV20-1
CSATGTGAGGELFF
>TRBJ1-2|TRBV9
CASSPNPRTGNGYTF
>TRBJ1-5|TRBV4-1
CASSQVRGKSNQPQHF
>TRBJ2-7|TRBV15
CATSQLRDRGYEQYF
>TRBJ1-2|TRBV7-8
CASSSRGGGNDYGYTF
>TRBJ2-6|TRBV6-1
CASSRTVRGSGANVLTF
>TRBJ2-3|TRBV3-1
CASSQQSGGATDTQYF
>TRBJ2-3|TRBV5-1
CASSTNYQEATDTQYF
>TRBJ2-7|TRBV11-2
CASSFAGGYEQYF
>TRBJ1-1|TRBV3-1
CASSQEGQNTEAFF
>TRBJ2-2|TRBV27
CASSSTTRLAANTGELFF
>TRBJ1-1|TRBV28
CASSYIPGGDTEAFF
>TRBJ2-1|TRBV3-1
CASSRDTYNEQFF
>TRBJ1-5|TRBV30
CAWSAGGTRNQPQHF
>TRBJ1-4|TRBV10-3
CAISGTGGEKLFF
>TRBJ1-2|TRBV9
CASSTGQGNGYTF
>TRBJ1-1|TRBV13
CASSLDPGQRMNTEAFF
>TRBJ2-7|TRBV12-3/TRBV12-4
CASNTQGANYEQYF
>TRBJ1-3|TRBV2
CASSVVFIRSRDGNTIYF
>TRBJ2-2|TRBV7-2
CASSLGDRRNTGELFF
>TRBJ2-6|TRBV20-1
CSASVSGANVLTF
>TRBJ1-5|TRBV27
CASSLSDGMPQHF
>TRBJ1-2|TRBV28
CASSSTGISYGYTF
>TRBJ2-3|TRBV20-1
CSAEGLAGGPDTQYF
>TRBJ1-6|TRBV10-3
CARDSNSPLHF
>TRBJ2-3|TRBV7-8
CASSFGESHTDTQYF
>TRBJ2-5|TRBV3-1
CASSQDPGSGGQETQYF
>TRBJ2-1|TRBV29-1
CSVQDRVYNEQFF
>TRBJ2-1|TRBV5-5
CASSGGQGAGNEQFF
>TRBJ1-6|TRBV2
CARGLGQGNSPLHF
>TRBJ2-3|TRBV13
CASSSPRGDAQYF
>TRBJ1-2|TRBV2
CASRVSGGYTF
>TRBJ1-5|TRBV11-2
CASSLEPIMGPQHF
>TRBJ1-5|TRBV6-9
CASSSNPGIDSNQPQHF